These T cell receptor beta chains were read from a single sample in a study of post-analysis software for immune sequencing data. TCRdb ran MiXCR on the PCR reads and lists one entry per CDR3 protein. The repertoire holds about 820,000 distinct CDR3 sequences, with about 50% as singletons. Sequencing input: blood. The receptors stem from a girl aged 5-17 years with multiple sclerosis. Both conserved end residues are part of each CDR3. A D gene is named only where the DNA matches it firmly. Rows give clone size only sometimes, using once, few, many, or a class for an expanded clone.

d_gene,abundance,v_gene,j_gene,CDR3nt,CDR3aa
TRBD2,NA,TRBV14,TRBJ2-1,TGTGCCAGCAGCCAAGACCCGGGAGGTCCTTACAATGAGCAGTTCTTC,CASSQDPGGPYNEQFF
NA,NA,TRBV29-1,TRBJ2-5,TGCAGCGTTGGGAGTCCGATCGGGAGCGAGACCCAGTACTTC,CSVGSPIGSETQYF
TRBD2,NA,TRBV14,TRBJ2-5,TGTGCCAGCAGCCACCGGACTAGCGGGAGGCAACAGCAGTACTTC,CASSHRTSGRQQQYF
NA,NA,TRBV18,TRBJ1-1,TGTGCCAGCTTCTTAGACCGGCAGACGAACACTGAAGCTTTCTTT,CASFLDRQTNTEAFF
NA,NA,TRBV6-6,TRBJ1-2,TGTGCCAGCATACAGGGATTGGACTATGGCTACACCTTC,CASIQGLDYGYTF
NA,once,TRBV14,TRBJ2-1,TGTGCCAGCAGCCAAGCTAGGGGGTCAGAGGGCAATGAGCAGTTCTTC,CASSQARGSEGNEQFF
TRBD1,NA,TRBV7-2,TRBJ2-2,TGTGCCAGCAGCAAGGACAGGGGGCCCGGGGAGCTGTTTTTT,CASSKDRGPGELFF
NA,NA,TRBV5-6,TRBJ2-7,TGTGCCAGCAGCTTACCAGCGGCTGACCTGGACGAGCAGTACTTC,CASSLPAADLDEQYF
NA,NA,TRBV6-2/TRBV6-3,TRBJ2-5,TGTGCCAGCAGTTACGGGCGGCAAAGCGAGACCCAGTACTTC,CASSYGRQSETQYF
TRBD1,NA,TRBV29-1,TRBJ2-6,TGCAGCGTTGAGGGACAGGGACGTGCGGGGGCCAACGTCCTGACTTTC,CSVEGQGRAGANVLTF
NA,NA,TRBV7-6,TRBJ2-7,TGTGCCAGCAGCTTAGGGACTGCGGGGGCGGACGAGCAGTACTTC,CASSLGTAGADEQYF
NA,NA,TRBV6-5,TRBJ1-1,TGTGCCAGCACCACAGGGTTACGAGCTTTCTTT,CASTTGLRAFF
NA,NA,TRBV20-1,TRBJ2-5,TGCAGTTGTCGGGACAACCTGCAAGAGACCCAGTACTTC,CSCRDNLQETQYF
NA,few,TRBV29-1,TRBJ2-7,TGCAGCGTTGAGATTTTCTTATCCTCCTACGAGCAGTACTTC,CSVEIFLSSYEQYF
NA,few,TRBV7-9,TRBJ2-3,TGTGCCAGCAGCTGGTACACTAGCACAGATACGCAGTATTTT,CASSWYTSTDTQYF
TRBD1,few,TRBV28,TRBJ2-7,TGTGCCAGCAGTTTAAAACAGGGGGAGCTCTCCTACGAGCAGTACTTC,CASSLKQGELSYEQYF
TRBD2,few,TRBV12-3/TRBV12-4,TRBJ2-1,TGTGCCAGCAGTCTAGCGGGAGGGATCTACGAGCAGTTCTTC,CASSLAGGIYEQFF
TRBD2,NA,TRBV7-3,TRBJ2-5,TGTGCCAGCAGCTTAAAGACCGGGGGGGGCAGGGAGACCCAGTACTTC,CASSLKTGGGRETQYF
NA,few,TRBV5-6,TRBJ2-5,TGTGCCAGCAGCTTCTCCGGGGGGCGGGGGACCCAGTACTTC,CASSFSGGRGTQYF
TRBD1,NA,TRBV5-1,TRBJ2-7,TGCGCCAGCAGCCCGTTCGGACAGGGCGACAACGAGCAGTACTTC,CASSPFGQGDNEQYF
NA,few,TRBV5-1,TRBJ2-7,TGCGCCAGCAGCTTGGGCCCCCGAGATAGGAGCTCCTACGAGCAGTACTTC,CASSLGPRDRSSYEQYF
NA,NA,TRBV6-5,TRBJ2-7,TGTGCCAGCAGCAGACAAAACCGGCTCAACGAGCAGTACTTC,CASSRQNRLNEQYF
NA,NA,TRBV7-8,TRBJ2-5,TGTGCCAGCAGCTTAGAGTTGGGGGGCCGACGGACCCAGTACTTC,CASSLELGGRRTQYF
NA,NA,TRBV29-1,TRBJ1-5,TGCAGCGTTCTCCTCGGAGGGAGCAATCAGCCCCAGCATTTT,CSVLLGGSNQPQHF
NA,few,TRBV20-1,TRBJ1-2,TGCAGTGCTAGAGATCAAAGTAATGGCTACACCTTC,CSARDQSNGYTF
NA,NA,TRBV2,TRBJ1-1,TGTGCCAGCAGGATGCCAGGGACGAACACTGAAGCTTTCTTT,CASRMPGTNTEAFF
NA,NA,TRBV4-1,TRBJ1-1,TGCGCCAGCAGCCAAGTGGGCGGCGGGAACACTGAAGCTTTCTTT,CASSQVGGGNTEAFF
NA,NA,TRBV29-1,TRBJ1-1,TGCAGCGCCGAACGGGGGTCACTCGGAGCTTTCTTT,CSAERGSLGAFF
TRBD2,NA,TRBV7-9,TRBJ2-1,TGTGCCAGCAGCCCGGGGGGACTAGCGGGAGACTACAATGAGCAGTTCTTC,CASSPGGLAGDYNEQFF
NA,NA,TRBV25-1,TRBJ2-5,TGTGCCAGCAGTCCCTCTGTGTACCAAGAGACCCAGTACTTC,CASSPSVYQETQYF
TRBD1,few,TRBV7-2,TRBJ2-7,TGTGCCAGCAGCTTTCGCCGGGACAGTTCCTACGAGCAGTACTTC,CASSFRRDSSYEQYF
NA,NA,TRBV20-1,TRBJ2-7,TGCAGTGCCGCGCCGGGGAGGAGACCCTACGAGCAGTACTTC,CSAAPGRRPYEQYF
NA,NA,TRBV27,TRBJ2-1,TGTGCCAGCAGTTTCCTTCCCCTCCTGGGTGGCGGGACTGCATCCTACAATGAGCAGTTCTTC,CASSFLPLLGGGTASYNEQFF
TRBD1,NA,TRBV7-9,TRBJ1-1,TGTGCCAGCAGCGATCAACAGGGGGCACGGACTGAAGCTTTCTTT,CASSDQQGARTEAFF
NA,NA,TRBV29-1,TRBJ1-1,TGCAGCGTACTGGGACTCCTCTCCGCTGAAGCTTTCTTT,CSVLGLLSAEAFF
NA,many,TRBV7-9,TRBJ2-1,TGCGCCAGCAGCTTGGGGCTAGCGAACAATGAGCAGTTCTTC,CASSLGLANNEQFF
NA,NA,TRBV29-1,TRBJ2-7,TGCAGCGTTGACCAAGGGAGATTCTCAGGAGAGCAGTACTTC,CSVDQGRFSGEQYF
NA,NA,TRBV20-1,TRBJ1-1,TGCAGTGGGGGACGACAAAGGAACACTGAAGCTTTCTTT,CSGGRQRNTEAFF
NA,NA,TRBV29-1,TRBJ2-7,TGCAGCGTTGAAGAAACCTACGAGCAGTACTTC,CSVEETYEQYF
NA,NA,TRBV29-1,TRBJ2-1,TGCAGCGTTGAATGGACAAACAATGAGCAGTTCTTC,CSVEWTNNEQFF
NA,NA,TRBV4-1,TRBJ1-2,TGCGCCAGCAGCCTTATACCAGGACAGATCTATGGCTACACCTTC,CASSLIPGQIYGYTF
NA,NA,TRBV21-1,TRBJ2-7,TGTGCCAGCAACAACCCGAACTCCCCGGCCGGACTGGATTCCCCGGGGGAGCAGTACTTC,CASNNPNSPAGLDSPGEQYF
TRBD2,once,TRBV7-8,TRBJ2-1,TGTGCCAGCAGCTTAGGTCCAGCGGGGACGGACAATGAGCAGTTCTTC,CASSLGPAGTDNEQFF
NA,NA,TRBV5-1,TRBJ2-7,TGCGCCAGCAGCTCCCGGAACGAGCAGTACTTC,CASSSRNEQYF
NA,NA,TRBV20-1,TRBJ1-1,TGCAGTGCCAGCGGGGGAGGGTTCAACACTGAAGCTTTCTTT,CSASGGGFNTEAFF